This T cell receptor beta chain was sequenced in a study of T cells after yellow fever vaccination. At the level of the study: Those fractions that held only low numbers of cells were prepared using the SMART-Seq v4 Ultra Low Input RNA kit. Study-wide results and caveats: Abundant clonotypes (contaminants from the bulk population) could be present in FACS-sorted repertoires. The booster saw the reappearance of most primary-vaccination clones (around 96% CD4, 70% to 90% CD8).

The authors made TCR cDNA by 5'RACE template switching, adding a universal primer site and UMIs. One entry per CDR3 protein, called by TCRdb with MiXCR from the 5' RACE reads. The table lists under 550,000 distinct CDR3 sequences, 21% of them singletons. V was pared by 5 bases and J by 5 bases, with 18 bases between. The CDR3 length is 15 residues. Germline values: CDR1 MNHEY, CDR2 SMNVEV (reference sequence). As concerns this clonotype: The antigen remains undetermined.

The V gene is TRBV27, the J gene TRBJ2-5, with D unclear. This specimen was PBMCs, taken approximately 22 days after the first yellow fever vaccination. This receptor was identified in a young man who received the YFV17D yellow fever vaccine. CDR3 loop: CASSPLDGFAETQYF. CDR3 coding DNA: TGTGCCAGCAGTCCGTTGGACGGATTCGCGGAGACCCAGTACTTC.